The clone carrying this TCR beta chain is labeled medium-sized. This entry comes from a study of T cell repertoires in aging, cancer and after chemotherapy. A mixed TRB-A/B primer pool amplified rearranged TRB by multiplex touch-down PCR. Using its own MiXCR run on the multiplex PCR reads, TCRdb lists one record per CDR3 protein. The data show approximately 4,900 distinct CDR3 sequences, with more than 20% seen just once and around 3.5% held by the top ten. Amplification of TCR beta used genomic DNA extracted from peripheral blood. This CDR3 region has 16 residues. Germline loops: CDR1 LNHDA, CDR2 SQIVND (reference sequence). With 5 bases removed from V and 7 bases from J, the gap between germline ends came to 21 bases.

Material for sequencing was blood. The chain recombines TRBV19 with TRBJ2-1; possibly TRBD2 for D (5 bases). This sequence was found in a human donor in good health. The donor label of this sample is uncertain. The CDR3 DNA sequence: TGTGCCAGTAGTCGCTCGGGTGGGAGTGCCGGGAATGAGCAGTTCTTC. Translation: CASSRSGGSAGNEQFF.